A selection of T cell receptor beta chains follows, all from one sample in a study of human T cells and chemical hapten exposure. TCRdb re-derived calls from the RACE reads in MiXCR, one entry per CDR3 protein. The repertoire includes more than 55,000 distinct CDR3 sequences, around 11% of them detected once, and 3.5% to 4.5% sits in the top ten. The sample was whole blood, taken in connection with sensitization to the hapten diphenylcyclopropenone (DPC). The receptor source for this set is a woman aged 40 to 50 with alopecia areata. Some clones in this sample may be carry-over from other donors' samples. Each CDR3 is given with its conserved first and last residue.

V gene,J gene,CDR3 protein
TRBV9,TRBJ1-3,CASSPDRVAGNTIYF
TRBV13,TRBJ2-1,CASSPPRTIPGTGGALYEQFF
TRBV6-2/TRBV6-3,TRBJ2-2,CASSLTNANTGELFF
TRBV6-6,TRBJ2-1,CASSPITDRIYNEQFF
TRBV29-1,TRBJ1-1,CSVEQGAAFF
TRBV2,TRBJ2-7,CASSGYNEQYF
TRBV7-2,TRBJ2-3,CASSLAGGPRNTQYF
TRBV3-1,TRBJ2-5,CASSARRVAETQYF
TRBV3-1,TRBJ1-5,CASSQAPWANQPQHF
TRBV6-5,TRBJ2-6,CASSYSELSGANVLTF
TRBV29-1,TRBJ1-2,CSVDGDGYTF
TRBV11-3,TRBJ2-5,CASSNDRLGGRTQYF
TRBV10-3,TRBJ2-5,CATGSSGGNQETQYF
TRBV20-1,TRBJ2-1,CSAAHNRDYNEQFF
TRBV9,TRBJ1-1,CASSAAPGLNTEAFF
TRBV28,TRBJ2-7,CASSLSLGGQSYEQYF
TRBV29-1,TRBJ2-7,CSVGSGRAYEQYF
TRBV28,TRBJ2-7,CASSPTPQREPEQYF
TRBV5-4,TRBJ2-5,CASSSGPLAEETQYF
TRBV19,TRBJ1-2,CASNPSPVQPLNYGYTF
TRBV29-1,TRBJ1-2,CSAAHPGGSGYGYTF
TRBV7-9,TRBJ2-3,CASNRLADTDTQYF
TRBV29-1,TRBJ1-5,CSRTYQLHQPQHF
TRBV10-2,TRBJ2-1,CASSEAGALGNEQFF
TRBV5-4,TRBJ1-2,CASSLGTASSFGYTF
TRBV7-2,TRBJ2-1,CASSLRPSGTYNEQFF
TRBV6-1,TRBJ2-1,CASSEYPGRYNEQFF
TRBV10-2,TRBJ2-1,CASSAGGEQFF
TRBV29-1,TRBJ2-7,CSVRLAYEQYF
TRBV6-5,TRBJ2-1,CASRSGQGHNEQFF
TRBV18,TRBJ2-5,CASSPLESQETQYF
TRBV20-1,TRBJ1-2,CSARVGGVGYTF